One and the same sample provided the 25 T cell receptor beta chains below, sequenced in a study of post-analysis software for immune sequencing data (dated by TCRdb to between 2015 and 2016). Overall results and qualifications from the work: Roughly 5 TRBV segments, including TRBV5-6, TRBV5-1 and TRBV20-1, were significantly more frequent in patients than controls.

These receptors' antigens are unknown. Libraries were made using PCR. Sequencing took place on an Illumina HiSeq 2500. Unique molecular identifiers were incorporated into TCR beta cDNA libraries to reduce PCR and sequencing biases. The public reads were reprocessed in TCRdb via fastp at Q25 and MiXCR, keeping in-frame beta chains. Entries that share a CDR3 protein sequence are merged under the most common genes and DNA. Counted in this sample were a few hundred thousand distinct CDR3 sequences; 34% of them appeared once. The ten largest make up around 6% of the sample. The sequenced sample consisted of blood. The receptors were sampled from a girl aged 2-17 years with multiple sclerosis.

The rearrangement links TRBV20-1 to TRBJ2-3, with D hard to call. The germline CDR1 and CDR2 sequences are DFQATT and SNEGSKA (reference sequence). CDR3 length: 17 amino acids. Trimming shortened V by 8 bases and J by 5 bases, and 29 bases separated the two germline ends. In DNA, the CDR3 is TGCAGTAAAGCCCTTCTTCTAGGACCGTTAAGTGGAGATACGCAGTATTTT. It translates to CSKALLLGPLSGDTQYF.

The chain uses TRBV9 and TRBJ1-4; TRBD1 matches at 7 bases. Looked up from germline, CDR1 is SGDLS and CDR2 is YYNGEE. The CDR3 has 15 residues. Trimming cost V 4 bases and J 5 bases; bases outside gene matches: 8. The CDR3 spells CASSPYRGGNEKLFF. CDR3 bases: TGTGCCAGCAGCCCATACAGGGGTGGGAATGAAAAACTGTTTTTT.

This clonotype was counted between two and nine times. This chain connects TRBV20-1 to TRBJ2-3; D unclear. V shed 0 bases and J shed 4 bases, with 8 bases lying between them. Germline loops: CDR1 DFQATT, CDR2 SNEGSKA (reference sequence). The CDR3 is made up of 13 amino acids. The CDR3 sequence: CSARDYSSDTQYF. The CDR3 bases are TGCAGTGCTAGAGATTATAGTTCAGATACGCAGTATTTT.

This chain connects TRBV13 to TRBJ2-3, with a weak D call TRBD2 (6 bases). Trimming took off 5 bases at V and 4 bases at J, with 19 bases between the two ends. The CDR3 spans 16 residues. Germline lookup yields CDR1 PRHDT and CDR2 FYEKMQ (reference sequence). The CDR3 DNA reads TGTGCCAGCAGCGGACGCGGGGCTCCCAAACCAGATACGCAGTATTTT. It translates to CASSGRGAPKPDTQYF.

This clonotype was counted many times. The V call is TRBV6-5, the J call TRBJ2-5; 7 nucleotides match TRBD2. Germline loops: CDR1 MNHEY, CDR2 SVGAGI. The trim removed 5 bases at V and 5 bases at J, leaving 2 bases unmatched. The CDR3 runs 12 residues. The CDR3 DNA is TGTGCCAGCAGTCGGGGGGTTGAGACCCAGTACTTC. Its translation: CASSRGVETQYF.

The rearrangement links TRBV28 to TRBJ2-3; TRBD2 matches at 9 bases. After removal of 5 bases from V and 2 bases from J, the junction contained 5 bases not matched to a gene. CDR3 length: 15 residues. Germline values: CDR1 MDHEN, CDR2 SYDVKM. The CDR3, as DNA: TGTGCCAGCAGTGGAGCGGGGGGCTCCACAGATACGCAGTATTTT. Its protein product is CASSGAGGSTDTQYF.

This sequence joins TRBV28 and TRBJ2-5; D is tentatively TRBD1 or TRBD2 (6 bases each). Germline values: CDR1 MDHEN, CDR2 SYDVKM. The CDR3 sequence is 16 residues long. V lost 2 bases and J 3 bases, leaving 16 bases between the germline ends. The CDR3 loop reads CASSLGGGRGKETQYF. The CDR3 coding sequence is TGTGCCAGCAGTTTAGGAGGGGGGCGGGGTAAAGAGACCCAGTACTTC.

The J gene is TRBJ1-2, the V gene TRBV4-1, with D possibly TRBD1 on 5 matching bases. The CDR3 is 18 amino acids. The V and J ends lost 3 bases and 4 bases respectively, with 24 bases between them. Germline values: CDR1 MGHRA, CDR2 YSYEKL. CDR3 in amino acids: CASSQDFSGNRIFYGYTF. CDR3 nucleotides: TGCGCCAGCAGCCAGGATTTTTCAGGGAATAGGATCTTCTATGGCTACACCTTC.

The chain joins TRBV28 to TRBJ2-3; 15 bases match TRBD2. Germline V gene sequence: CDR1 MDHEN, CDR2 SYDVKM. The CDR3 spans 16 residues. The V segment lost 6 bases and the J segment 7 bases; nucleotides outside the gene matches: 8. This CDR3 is CASSPRTSGGGHTQYF. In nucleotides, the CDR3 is TGTGCCAGCAGCCCTAGGACTAGCGGGGGGGGCCATACGCAGTATTTT.

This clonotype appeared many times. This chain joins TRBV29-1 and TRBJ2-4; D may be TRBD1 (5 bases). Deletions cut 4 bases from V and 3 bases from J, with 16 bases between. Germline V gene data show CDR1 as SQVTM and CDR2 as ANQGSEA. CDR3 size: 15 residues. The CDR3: CSVVWGRVDKNIQYF. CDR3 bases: TGCAGCGTTGTTTGGGGCAGGGTCGACAAAAACATTCAGTACTTC.

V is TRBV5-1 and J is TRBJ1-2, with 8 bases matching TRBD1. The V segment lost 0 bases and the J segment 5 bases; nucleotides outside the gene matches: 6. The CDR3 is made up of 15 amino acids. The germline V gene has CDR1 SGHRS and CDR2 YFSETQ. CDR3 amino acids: CASSLGSGGAYGYTF. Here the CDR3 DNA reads TGCGCCAGCAGCTTGGGGTCAGGGGGCGCATATGGCTACACCTTC.

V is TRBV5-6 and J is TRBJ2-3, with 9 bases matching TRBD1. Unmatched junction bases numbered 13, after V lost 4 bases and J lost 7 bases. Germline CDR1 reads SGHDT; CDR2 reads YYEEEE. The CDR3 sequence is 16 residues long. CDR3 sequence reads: CASSLPGTGKGNTQYF. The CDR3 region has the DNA TGTGCCAGCAGCCTCCCCGGGACAGGGAAAGGAAATACGCAGTATTTT.

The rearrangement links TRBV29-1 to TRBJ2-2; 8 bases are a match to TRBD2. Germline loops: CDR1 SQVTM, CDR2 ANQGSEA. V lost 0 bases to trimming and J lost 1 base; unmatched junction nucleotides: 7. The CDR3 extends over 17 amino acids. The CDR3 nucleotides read TGCAGCGTTGAAGATTGGTCCCTAGCGGGGAACACCGGGGAGCTGTTTTTT. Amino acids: CSVEDWSLAGNTGELFF.

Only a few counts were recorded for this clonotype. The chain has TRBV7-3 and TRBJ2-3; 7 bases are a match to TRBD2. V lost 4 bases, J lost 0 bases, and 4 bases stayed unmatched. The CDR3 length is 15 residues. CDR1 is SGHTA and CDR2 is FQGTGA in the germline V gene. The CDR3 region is CASSSTSRSTDTQYF. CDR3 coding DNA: TGTGCCAGCAGCTCGACTAGCCGAAGCACAGATACGCAGTATTTT.

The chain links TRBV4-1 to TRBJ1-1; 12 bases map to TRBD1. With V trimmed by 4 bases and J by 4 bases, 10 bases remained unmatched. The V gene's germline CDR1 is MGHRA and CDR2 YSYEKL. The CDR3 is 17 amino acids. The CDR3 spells CASSPLGQGARGTEAFF. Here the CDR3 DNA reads TGCGCCAGCAGCCCCCTGGGACAGGGGGCCCGGGGCACTGAAGCTTTCTTT.

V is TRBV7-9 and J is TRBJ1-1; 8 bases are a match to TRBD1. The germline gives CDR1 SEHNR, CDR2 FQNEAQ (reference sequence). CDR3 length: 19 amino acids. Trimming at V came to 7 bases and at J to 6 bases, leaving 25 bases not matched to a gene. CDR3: CASTSDREGFTRGPPEAFF. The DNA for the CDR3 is TGTGCCAGCACCTCGGACAGGGAGGGGTTCACGAGGGGACCCCCTGAAGCTTTCTTT.

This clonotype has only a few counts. As DNA, the CDR3 is TGCAGCGTTAGCCCGGGACAGGGTTTTCGTGGCTACACCTTC. Its translation is CSVSPGQGFRGYTF. The chain combines TRBV29-1 with TRBJ1-2; 9 bases match TRBD1. The CDR3 is 14 amino acids. After removal of 5 bases from V and 7 bases from J, the junction contained 11 bases not matched to a gene. Looked up from germline, CDR1 is SQVTM and CDR2 is ANQGSEA.

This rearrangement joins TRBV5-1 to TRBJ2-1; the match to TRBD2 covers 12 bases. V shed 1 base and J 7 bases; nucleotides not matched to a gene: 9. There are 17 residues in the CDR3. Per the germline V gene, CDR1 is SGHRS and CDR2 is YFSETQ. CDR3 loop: CASSLTPALAGGNEQFF. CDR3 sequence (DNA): TGCGCCAGCAGCTTGACTCCCGCACTAGCGGGGGGTAATGAGCAGTTCTTC. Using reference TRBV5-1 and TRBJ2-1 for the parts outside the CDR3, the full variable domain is KAGVTQTPRYLIKTRGQQVTLSCSPISGHRSVSWYQQTPGQGLQFLFEYFSETQRNKGNFPGRFSGRQFSNSRSEMNVSTLELGDSALYLCASSLTPALAGGNEQFFGPGTRLTVL.

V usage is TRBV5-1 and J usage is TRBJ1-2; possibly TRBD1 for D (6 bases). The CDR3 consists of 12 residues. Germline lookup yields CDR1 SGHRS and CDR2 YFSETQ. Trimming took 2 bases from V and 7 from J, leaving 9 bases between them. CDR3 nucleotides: TGCGCCAGCAGCTTCGACAGGTCTGGCTACACCTTC. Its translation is CASSFDRSGYTF.

The CDR3 DNA sequence: TGCAGTGCTAGCCTGGACGGGGGATCCTACAATGAGCAGTTCTTC. It yields the protein CSASLDGGSYNEQFF. The chain combines TRBV20-1 with TRBJ2-1; a weak D match, TRBD2 (6 bases). Trimming removed 3 bases from V and 1 base from J, with 13 bases in between. Germline loops: CDR1 DFQATT, CDR2 SNEGSKA (reference sequence). The CDR3 contains 15 residues.

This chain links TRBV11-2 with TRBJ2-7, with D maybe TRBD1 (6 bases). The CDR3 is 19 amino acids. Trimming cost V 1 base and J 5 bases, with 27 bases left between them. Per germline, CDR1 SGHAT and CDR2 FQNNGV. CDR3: CASSLGGFWDTSGPNEQYF. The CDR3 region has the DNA TGTGCCAGCAGCTTAGGTGGATTCTGGGACACCTCGGGGCCGAACGAGCAGTACTTC.

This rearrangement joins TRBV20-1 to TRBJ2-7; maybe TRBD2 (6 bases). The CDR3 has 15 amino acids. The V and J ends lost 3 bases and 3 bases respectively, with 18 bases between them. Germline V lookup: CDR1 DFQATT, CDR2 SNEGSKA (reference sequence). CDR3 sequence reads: CSAREEGTRSYEQYF. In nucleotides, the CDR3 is TGCAGTGCTAGGGAAGAGGGGACTCGAAGCTACGAGCAGTACTTC.

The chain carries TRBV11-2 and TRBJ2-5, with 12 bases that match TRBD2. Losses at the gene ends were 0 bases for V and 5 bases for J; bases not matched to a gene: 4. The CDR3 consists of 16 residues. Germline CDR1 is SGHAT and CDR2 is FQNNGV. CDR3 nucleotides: TGTGCCAGCAGCTTAGATGCTAGCGGGGGGGCCGAGACCCAGTACTTC. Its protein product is CASSLDASGGAETQYF.

The CDR3 nucleotides are TGCGCCAGCAGCCAATTCGACAGGGGGTTGACTGAAGCTTTCTTT. Amino acids: CASSQFDRGLTEAFF. The chain uses TRBV4-1 and TRBJ1-1, with 9 bases identical to TRBD1. Germline V CDR1 and CDR2: MGHRA, YSYEKL. After removal of 2 bases from V and 5 bases from J, the junction contained 6 bases not matched to a gene. The CDR3 length is 15 residues.

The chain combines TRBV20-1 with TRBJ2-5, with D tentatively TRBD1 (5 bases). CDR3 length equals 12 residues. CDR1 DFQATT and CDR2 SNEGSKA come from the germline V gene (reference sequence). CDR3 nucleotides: TGCAGGGCGAGTCTGGGGCCCGAGACCCAGTACTTC. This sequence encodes CRASLGPETQYF.